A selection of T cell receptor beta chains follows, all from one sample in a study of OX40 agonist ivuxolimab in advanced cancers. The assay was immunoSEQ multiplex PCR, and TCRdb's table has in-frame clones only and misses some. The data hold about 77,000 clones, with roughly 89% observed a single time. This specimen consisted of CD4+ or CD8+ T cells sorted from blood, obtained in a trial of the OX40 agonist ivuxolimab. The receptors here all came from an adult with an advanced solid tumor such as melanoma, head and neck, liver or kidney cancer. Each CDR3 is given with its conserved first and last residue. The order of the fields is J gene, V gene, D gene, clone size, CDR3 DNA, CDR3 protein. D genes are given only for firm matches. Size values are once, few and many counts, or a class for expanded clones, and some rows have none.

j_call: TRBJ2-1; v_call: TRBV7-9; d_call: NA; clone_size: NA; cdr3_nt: TGTGCCGCTGGGGGAGGACTCTCCTACAATGAGCAGTTCTTC; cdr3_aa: CAAGGGLSYNEQFF
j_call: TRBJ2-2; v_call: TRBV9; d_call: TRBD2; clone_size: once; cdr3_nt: TGTGCCAGCAGCGTAGACGGGGGGACGGGCACCGGGGAGCTGTTTTTT; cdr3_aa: CASSVDGGTGTGELFF
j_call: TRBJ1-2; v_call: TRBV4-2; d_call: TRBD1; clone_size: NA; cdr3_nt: TGTGCCAGCAGCCAAGCAACGACAGGGGTGGGTGGCTACACCTTC; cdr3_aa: CASSQATTGVGGYTF
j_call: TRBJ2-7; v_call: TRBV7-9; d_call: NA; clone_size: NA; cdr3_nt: TGTGCCAGCAGCAAAAGGGGGGGGTACGAGCAGTACTTC; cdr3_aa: CASSKRGGYEQYF
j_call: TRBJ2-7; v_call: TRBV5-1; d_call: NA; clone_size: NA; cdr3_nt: TGCGCCAGCAGCCCCGGCCTGTACGAGCAGTACTTC; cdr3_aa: CASSPGLYEQYF
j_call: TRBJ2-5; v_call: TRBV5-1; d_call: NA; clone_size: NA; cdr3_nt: TGCGCCAGCAGCCCGGCGGGATTTTACCAAGAGACCCAGTACTTC; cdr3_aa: CASSPAGFYQETQYF
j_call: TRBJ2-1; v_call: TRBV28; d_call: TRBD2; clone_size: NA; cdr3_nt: TGTGCCAGCAGATCCCTAGCGGGAGGGTCCTACAATGAGCAGTTCTTC; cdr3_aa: CASRSLAGGSYNEQFF
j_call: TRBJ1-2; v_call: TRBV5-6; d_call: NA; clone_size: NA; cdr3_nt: TGTGCCAGCAGCTTGGGTACAGGGTTCTATGGCTACACCTTC; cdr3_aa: CASSLGTGFYGYTF
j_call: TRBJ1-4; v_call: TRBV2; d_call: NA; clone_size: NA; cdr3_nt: TGTGCCAGCAGTGAAACCTTAGGGGGGAGAAGAGAAAAACTGTTTTTT; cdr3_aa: CASSETLGGRREKLFF
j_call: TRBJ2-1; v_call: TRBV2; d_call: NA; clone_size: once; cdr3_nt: TGTGCCAGCAGTGACACTAGCTATGAGCAGTTCTTC; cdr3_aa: CASSDTSYEQFF
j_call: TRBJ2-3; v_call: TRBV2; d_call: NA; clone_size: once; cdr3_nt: TGTGCCAGTCAGGGGACAGATACGCAGTATTTT; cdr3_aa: CASQGTDTQYF
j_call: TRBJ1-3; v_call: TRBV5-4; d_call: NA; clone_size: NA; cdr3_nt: TGTGCCAGCAGCTTGCCGGGACACTACTCTGGAAACACCATATATTTT; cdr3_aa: CASSLPGHYSGNTIYF
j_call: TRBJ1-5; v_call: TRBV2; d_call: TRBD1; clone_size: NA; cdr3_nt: TGTGCCAGCAGGACAGGGACCAATCAGCCCCAGCATTTT; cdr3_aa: CASRTGTNQPQHF
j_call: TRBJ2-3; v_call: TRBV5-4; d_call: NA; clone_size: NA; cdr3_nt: TGTGCCAGCAGCGCAGGGGATACGCAGTATTTT; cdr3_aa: CASSAGDTQYF
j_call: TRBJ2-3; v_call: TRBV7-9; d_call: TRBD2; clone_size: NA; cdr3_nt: TGTGCCAGCAGGCACGCGGGGGGGCCGGGTGATACGCAGTATTTT; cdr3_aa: CASRHAGGPGDTQYF
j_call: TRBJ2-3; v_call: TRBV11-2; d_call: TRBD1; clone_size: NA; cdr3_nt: TGTGCCAGCAGTTTCGGACAGGGAATCGATACGCAGTATTTT; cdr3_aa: CASSFGQGIDTQYF
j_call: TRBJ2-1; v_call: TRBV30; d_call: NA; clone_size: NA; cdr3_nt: TGTGCCTGGAGTGCCCTACAGGCTACCTCCTACAATGAGCAGTTCTTC; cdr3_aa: CAWSALQATSYNEQFF
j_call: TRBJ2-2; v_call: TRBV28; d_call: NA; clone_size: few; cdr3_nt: TGTGCCAGCAGTTACTCTTGGAGGGGCGGGGAGCTGTTTTTT; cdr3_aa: CASSYSWRGGELFF
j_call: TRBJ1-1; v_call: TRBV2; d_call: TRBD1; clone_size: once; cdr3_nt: TGTGCCAGCAGGGGCAGGGGGCCGAACACTGAAGCTTTCTTT; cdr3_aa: CASRGRGPNTEAFF
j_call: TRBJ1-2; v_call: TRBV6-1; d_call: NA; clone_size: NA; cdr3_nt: TGTGCCAGCAGTGAAGCCGGGACCGCCTATGGCTACACCTTC; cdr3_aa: CASSEAGTAYGYTF
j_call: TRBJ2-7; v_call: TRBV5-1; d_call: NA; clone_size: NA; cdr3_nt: TGCGCCAGCAGCTTGCGGGGAGGGGGCTCGAAAGGCGCCTACGAGCAGTACTTC; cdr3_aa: CASSLRGGGSKGAYEQYF
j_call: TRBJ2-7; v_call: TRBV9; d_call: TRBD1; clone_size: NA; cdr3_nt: TGTGCCAGCAGCCCCGGCACAGGGGTCGTGCAGTACTTC; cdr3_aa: CASSPGTGVVQYF
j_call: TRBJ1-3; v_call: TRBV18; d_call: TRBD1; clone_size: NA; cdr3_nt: TGTGCCAGCTCGCCCTCACCCCCACGACAGGGAGAAGACCCTGGAAACACCATATATTTT; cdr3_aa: CASSPSPPRQGEDPGNTIYF
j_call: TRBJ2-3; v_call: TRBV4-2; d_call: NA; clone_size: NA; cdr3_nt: TGTGCCAGCAGCCAAGATAACCTTTTGGGGACAGATACGCAGTATTTT; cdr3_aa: CASSQDNLLGTDTQYF
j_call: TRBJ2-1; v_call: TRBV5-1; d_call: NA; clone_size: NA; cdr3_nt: TGCGCCAGCAGCTTGGCCGGGGGCGGGAGCTCCTACAATGAGCAGTTCTTC; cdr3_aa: CASSLAGGGSSYNEQFF
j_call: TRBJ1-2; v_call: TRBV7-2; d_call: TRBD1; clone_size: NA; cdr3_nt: TGTGCCAGCAGCATGGGACAGGGATATGGCTACACCTTC; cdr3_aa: CASSMGQGYGYTF
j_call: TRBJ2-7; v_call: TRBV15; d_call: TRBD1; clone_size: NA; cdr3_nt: TGTGCCACCAGCAGAGATACAGGGGGCCGCGAGCAGTACTTC; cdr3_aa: CATSRDTGGREQYF
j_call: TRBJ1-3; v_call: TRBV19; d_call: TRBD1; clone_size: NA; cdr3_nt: TGTGCCAGTAGTATAGATGGACAGGCTGGAAACACCATATATTTT; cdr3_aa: CASSIDGQAGNTIYF
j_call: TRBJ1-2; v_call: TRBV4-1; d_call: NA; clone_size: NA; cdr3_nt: TGCGCCAGCAGCCAAGGGAGCGGGACAAACTATGGCTACACCTTC; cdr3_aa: CASSQGSGTNYGYTF
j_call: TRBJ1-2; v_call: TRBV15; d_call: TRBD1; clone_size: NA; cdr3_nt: TGTGCCACCAGCAGAGATTTAAAGGGGGCCGCGTCCTATGGCTACACCTTC; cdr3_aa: CATSRDLKGAASYGYTF
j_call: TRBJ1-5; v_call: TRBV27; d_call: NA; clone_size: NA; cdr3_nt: TGTGCCAGCAGGTCCATCTTTCAGGGCGGGGATCAGCCCCAGCATTTT; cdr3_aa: CASRSIFQGGDQPQHF
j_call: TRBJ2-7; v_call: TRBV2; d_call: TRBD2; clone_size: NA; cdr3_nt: TGTGCCAGCACCTCGAGACTAGCGGTATCCTACGAGCAGTACTTC; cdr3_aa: CASTSRLAVSYEQYF
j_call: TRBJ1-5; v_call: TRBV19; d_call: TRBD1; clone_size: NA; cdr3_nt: TGTGCCAGTAGTCTATGGACAGGGAATAGCAATCAGCCCCAGCATTTT; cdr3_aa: CASSLWTGNSNQPQHF
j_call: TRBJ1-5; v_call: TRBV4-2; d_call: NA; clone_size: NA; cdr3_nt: TGTGCCAGCAGCGTGGATGGCCATAGCAATCAGCCCCAGCATTTT; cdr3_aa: CASSVDGHSNQPQHF
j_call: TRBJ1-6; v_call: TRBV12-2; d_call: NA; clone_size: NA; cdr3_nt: TGTGCAAGTCGCTCAACAAGGCTGGGGGAGTCCTATAATTCACCCCTCCACTTT; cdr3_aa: CASRSTRLGESYNSPLHF
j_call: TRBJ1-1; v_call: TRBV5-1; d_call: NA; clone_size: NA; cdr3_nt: TGCGCCAGCAGCCACGGGACCGCGAACACTGAAGCTTTCTTT; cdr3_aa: CASSHGTANTEAFF
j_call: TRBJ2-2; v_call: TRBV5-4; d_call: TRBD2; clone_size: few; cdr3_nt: TGTGCCAGCAGCTTGTTAACTAGCGGCAACGCCGGGGAGCTGTTTTTT; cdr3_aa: CASSLLTSGNAGELFF
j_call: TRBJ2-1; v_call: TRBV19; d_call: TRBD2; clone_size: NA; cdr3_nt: TGTGCCAGTAGTGGGGGGGTGCAGAATCGTCTCCAGTTCTTC; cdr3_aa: CASSGGVQNRLQFF
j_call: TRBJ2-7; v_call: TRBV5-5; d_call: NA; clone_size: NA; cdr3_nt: TGTGCCAGCAGTCTGCTGGGATCCCGTTACGAGCAGTACTTC; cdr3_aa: CASSLLGSRYEQYF
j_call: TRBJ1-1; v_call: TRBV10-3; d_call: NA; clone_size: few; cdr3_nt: TGTGCCATCAGTGAGTCCGCCGATGAAGCTTTCTTT; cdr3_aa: CAISESADEAFF
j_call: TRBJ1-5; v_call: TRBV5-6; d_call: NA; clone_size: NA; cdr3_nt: TGTGCCAGCAGCTTGCGAGGGTACGGCAATCAGCCCCAGCATTTT; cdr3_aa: CASSLRGYGNQPQHF
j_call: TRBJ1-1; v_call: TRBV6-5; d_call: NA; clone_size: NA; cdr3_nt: TGTGCCAGCAGTCCCCGCAGGGAGAACACTGAAGCTTTCTTT; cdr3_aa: CASSPRRENTEAFF
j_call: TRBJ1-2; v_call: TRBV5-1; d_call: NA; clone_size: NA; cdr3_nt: TGCGCCAGCAGCTTGGACTACAAGGGTGGCTACACCTTC; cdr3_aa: CASSLDYKGGYTF
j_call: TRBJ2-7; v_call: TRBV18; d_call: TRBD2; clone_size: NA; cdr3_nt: TGTGCCAGCCGCACTAGCGGGGATCCCTACGAGCAGTACTTC; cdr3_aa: CASRTSGDPYEQYF
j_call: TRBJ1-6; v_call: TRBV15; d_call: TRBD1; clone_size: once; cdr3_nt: TGTGCCACCAGCAGGGAGACAGGGCGAAACTCACCCCTCCACTTT; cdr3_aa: CATSRETGRNSPLHF
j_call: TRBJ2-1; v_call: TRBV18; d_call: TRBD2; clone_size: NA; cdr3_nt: TGTGCCAGCTCACCACCGCGGGAGGCTAACTCCTACAATGAGCAGTTCTTC; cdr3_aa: CASSPPREANSYNEQFF
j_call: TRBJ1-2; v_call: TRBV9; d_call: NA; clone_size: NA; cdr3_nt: TGTGCCAGCAGCCCACGACACCCTACGAAAGGCTACACCTTC; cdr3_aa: CASSPRHPTKGYTF
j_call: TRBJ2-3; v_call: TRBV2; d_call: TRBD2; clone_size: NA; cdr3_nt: TGTGCCAGCAGCCGGGGGGGGCTGCCAGATACGCAGTATTTT; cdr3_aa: CASSRGGLPDTQYF
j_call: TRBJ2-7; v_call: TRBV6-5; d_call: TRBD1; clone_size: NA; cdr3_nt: TGTGCCAGCAGTGGGGGACAGGGGGCCCACGAGCAGTACTTC; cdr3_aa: CASSGGQGAHEQYF
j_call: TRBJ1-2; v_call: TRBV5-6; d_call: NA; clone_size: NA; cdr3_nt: TGTGCCAGCACCTACTCCCCGGGGGGCTACACCTTC; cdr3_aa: CASTYSPGGYTF
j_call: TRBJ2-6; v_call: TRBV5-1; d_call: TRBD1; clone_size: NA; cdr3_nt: TGCGCCAGCAGTCTAATTGAGACCCGGACAGGGAGGATTGGGGCCAACGTCCTGACTTTC; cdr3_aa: CASSLIETRTGRIGANVLTF